Here is one TCR beta chain with its context. This clone turned up a few times. Its recognized antigen is unknown. One base away there is no much larger clone; base qualities are not given. This entry comes from a study of beta chain features in type 1 diabetes (dated by TCRdb to between 2018 and 2020). Looking at the study overall: Mean age, gender distribution, total cell number and subset yield did not differ between patients and healthy donors. Across all samples, roughly 110,000,000 sorted cells were examined, and cell number per subset correlated strongly with RNA yield. The study compared TCRB repertoires of sorted circulating CD4+ T cell subsets between recently diagnosed type 1 diabetes patients and matched healthy donors. Regulatory and stem cell-like memory subsets were isolated from only 8 patients and about eight healthy donors, whereas naive and central memory subsets came from all 30 or so donors. Results the study describes overall, beyond this receptor: Sequencing cDNA rather than genomic DNA could over-represent highly expressing activated cells, although activation and CD3 levels did not differ between groups. HLA sub-analyses involved small numbers of individuals, so any influence of HLA type on TCRB rearrangement remained unresolved. A moderate but significant shortening of TCRB CDR3 length was observed in type 1 diabetes patients in all four CD4+ subsets. PCR might favor shorter templates, but patient and control samples were amplified and corrected together, so any skew would affect both groups equally. Naive, central memory and regulatory TCRB repertoires appeared to be more similar among patients than among healthy donors. At VDJ recombination sites, patients with type 1 diabetes made fewer insertions and deleted more nucleotides, a pattern implying thymic rearrangement abnormalities.

The High Capacity cDNA Reverse Transcription Kit was used to reverse transcribe all of the isolated RNA, meaning that expressed TCRB transcripts were what got sequenced. Naive, central memory and regulatory T cell samples underwent deep immunoSEQ sequencing, averaging around 4 million total reads per sample. Sorted cells were lysed in RLT buffer and RNA was extracted with DNase-treated RNeasy Micro or Mini kits, depending on cell number. To prevent cross-contamination, each cell subset was processed individually, whereas patient and healthy donor samples were processed jointly. Using the immunoSEQ multiplex PCR, TCRB sequences were amplified from cDNA into 87-bp fragments spanning the CDR3 region. Amplicons were sequenced on the Illumina HiSeq platform. The authors' analysis ran thus. Synthetic template baselines were used to correct PCR bias computationally, reads within Hamming distance 2 were collapsed, and singletons that could not be merged were discarded. Reads were aligned against IMGT so that V, D and J genes, CDR3 length and insertions or deletions at six rearrangement sites could be assigned. Within each subset, clonotype counts were normalized to sorted cell number, and only after that were true diversity and Gini coefficients computed with the tcR R package. Repertoire sharing was quantified using the overlap coefficient calculated on TCRB nucleotide sequences. Out-of-frame TCRB sequences from naive cells were analyzed to stand in for the pre-selection repertoire. As stored in TCRdb, this immuneACCESS dataset retains in-frame rearrangements with V and J assigned. A fraction of the clones does not appear; measured against another copy, unresolved V genes explain less than half of the discrepancy, and the remainder lacks a known reason. Clonal size and the V and J genes are those of that table, whereas D and trimming came from the DNA. This sample holds hundreds of thousands of clones; more than 12% were observed only once. The leading ten clones occupy approximately 0.042% of the sample.

From each donor, a single peripheral blood sample of about 100 mL on average was drawn into heparinised tubes. Naive, central memory, regulatory and stem cell-like memory CD4+ T cells were sorted on a BD FACSAria II using a panel including CD45RO, CCR7, CD25, CD127, CD95 and CD27. Purity was above 95% for every sorted population. PBMCs were isolated immediately by Lymphoprep density gradient centrifugation and stained directly without culture. So that batch effects would be minimized, each experiment stained and sorted samples in pairs, pairing one healthy donor with one patient. Material: naive CD4+ T cells from blood. What this sample's cell subset or site label stands for: true naive CD4+ T cells. The receptor's source is a man aged 18 to 30 with type 1 diabetes.

The sequence in DNA is TGCGCCAGCAGCTCCCGAATCAGGGGACACTATGGCTACACCTTC. It encodes CASSSRIRGHYGYTF. The sequence is built from TRBV4-1 and TRBJ1-2; tentative D gene TRBD1, with 6 bases matching. The CDR3 contains 15 residues, cysteine and phenylalanine counted. Of the read, only the CDR3 DNA is kept; its 45 bases are in frame from base 1. Cut back by 5 bases and 3 bases, the V and J ends lie 16 bases apart. CDR1 and CDR2 are read off the germline V gene as MGHRA and YSYEKL.